This record looks at one T cell receptor (beta chain) sequence and its context. Seattle's cohort entered during active infection and was followed longitudinally. Trimming left V 5 bases short and J 7 bases short, with 15 bases between. The CDR3 consists of 14 residues. Germline values: CDR1 LNHDA, CDR2 SQIVND (reference sequence). The record originates from a study of blood T cell repertoires in COVID-19. Overall study context: Donors in the United States, Italy and Spain gave samples during acute or convalescent COVID-19. T cells, B-cell-depleted T cells, or PBMCs provided the cDNA or gDNA that served as material.

In the original processing: For nucleated cells, counts were estimated from reference gene primer amplification. Method: immunoSEQ multiplex PCR; TCRdb's copy keeps in-frame clones and lacks some. For V, J and clone size, that table is used; D and trimming come from the DNA. Of roughly 380,000 clones listed, approximately 90% are singletons. The specimen sequenced was peripheral blood. The chain links TRBV19 to TRBJ1-5, with D unclear. This clonotype originated in a woman in her thirties or forties with COVID-19, enrolled during active disease. CDR3 nucleotide sequence: TGTGCCAGTAGTGGACTCCGGGAGGGCCAGCCCCAGCATTTT. Residues: CASSGLREGQPQHF.